This T cell receptor (beta chain) is drawn from a study of blood T cell repertoires in COVID-19. About the study: Some COVID-19 samples were acute and others convalescent; all came from the United States, Italy and Spain.

Assay: immunoSEQ multiplex PCR; the TCRdb copy retains only in-frame clones and omits some. The sample records more than 250,000 clones, about 83% being singletons. Sample: peripheral blood. The sequence came from a woman in her forties or fifties with acute or convalescent COVID-19.

The CDR3 here is CASSLDWRAAHEQYF. DNA for the CDR3: TGTGCCAGCAGTTTAGATTGGAGGGCGGCCCACGAGCAGTACTTC. The V gene is TRBV27, the J gene TRBJ2-7, with D possibly matching TRBD2 (6 bases). The germline gives CDR1 MNHEY, CDR2 SMNVEV (reference sequence). The CDR3 is made up of 15 amino acids. Deletions cut 2 bases from V and 5 bases from J, with 16 bases between.